What follows are 27 T cell receptor beta chains derived from one specimen sequenced in a study of blood T cell repertoires in COVID-19. TCRdb's copy holds only in-frame clones and misses some; the assay was immunoSEQ multiplex PCR. This repertoire shows about 220,000 clones, 80% to 90% found once; its top ten account for around 2.9%. The material sequenced was peripheral blood. The source of these receptors is a man in his fifties who had recovered from COVID-19.

V gene TRBV7-2 combines with J gene TRBJ2-1; 9 bases are shared with TRBD2. This CDR3 has 17 amino acids. CDR1 and CDR2 (germline): SGHTA, FQGNSA. With V trimmed by 3 bases and J by 8 bases, 14 bases remained unmatched. The CDR3 sequence is CASSLALRLAERDEQFF. DNA of the CDR3: TGTGCCAGCAGCTTGGCCCTCAGACTAGCGGAGAGAGATGAGCAGTTCTTC.

The CDR3 DNA is TGTGCCAGCAGCTTTCAAGCGGCAGGATTCTACGAGCAGTACTTC. It codes for CASSFQAAGFYEQYF. The V and J genes are TRBV7-2 and TRBJ2-7, with D possibly being TRBD2 (5 bases). V was pared by 3 bases and J by 3 bases, with 15 bases between. The CDR3 length is 15 residues. Germline CDR1 and CDR2: SGHTA and FQGNSA.

The chain uses TRBV7-9 and TRBJ2-7; D is undetermined. Germline CDR1 SEHNR, CDR2 FQNEAQ (reference sequence). V lost 3 bases and J lost 5, with 14 bases in between. CDR3 length: 14 residues. CDR3 bases: TGTGCCAGCAGCTTTATCGGCGAACGGGACGAGCAGTACTTC. This gives the protein CASSFIGERDEQYF.

This chain connects TRBV25-1 to TRBJ2-3; D is uncertain. From germline, CDR1 is MGHDK and CDR2 SYGVNS. The CDR3 contains 15 residues. Deletions cut 2 bases from V and 5 bases from J, with 14 bases between. The CDR3 is CASSERGDPGDTQYF. CDR3 DNA sequence: TGTGCCAGCAGTGAACGCGGAGATCCGGGAGATACGCAGTATTTT.

The chain's CDR3 is CATRGGGYTGELFF. DNA for the CDR3: TGTGCCACCAGGGGGGGAGGATATACCGGGGAGCTGTTTTTT. The chain recombines TRBV13 with TRBJ2-2; D may match TRBD1 or TRBD2 (7 bases each). The CDR3 sequence is 14 residues long. Trimming left V 10 bases short and J 5 bases short, with 17 bases between. Germline loops: CDR1 PRHDT, CDR2 FYEKMQ (reference sequence).

This sequence joins TRBV28 and TRBJ1-2, with TRBD1 matching 8 bases. The CDR3 loop spans 14 amino acids. Unmatched junction bases numbered 10, after V lost 6 bases and J lost 7 bases. Per the germline V gene, CDR1 is MDHEN and CDR2 is SYDVKM. CDR3 amino acids: CASRFSGGEVGYTF. The CDR3 coding sequence is TGTGCCAGCAGATTCTCAGGGGGCGAGGTTGGCTACACCTTC.

A single count supports this clone. This sequence joins TRBV21-1 and TRBJ2-6; the DNA was not used to check the table's D call, TRBD2. TRBV21-1 is designated a pseudogene. The CDR3 length is 22 residues. The DNA for the CDR3 is TGTGCCAGCAGCAAAGGACTACCGACCATAGCGGGAGGGCCTTCTGGGGCCAACGTCCTGACTTTC. Translated: CASSKGLPTIAGGPSGANVLTF.

The chain has TRBV30 and TRBJ2-7; 8 bases map to TRBD1. The CDR3 covers 13 residues. With V trimmed by 1 base and J by 5 bases, 4 bases remained unmatched. CDR1 GTSNPN and CDR2 SVGIG come from the germline V gene (reference sequence). The CDR3 DNA follows: TGTGCCTGGAGTGGCGACAGGGGCGACGAGCAGTACTTC. Its protein product is CAWSGDRGDEQYF.

The J gene is TRBJ2-1, the V gene TRBV15; 12 bases are a match to TRBD2. Germline V gives CDR1 LNHNV, CDR2 YYDKDF (reference sequence). J lost 5 bases, V lost 0 bases, and 5 bases had no gene match. The CDR3 has 17 amino acids. CDR3 sequence: CATSRDRLAGGDNEQFF. The CDR3, as DNA: TGTGCCACCAGCAGAGATCGGCTAGCGGGAGGGGACAATGAGCAGTTCTTC.

The rearrangement links TRBV15 to TRBJ1-4; the D is unclear. CDR1 is LNHNV, CDR2 YYDKDF, per germline (reference sequence). V lost 4 bases and J lost 4, with 13 bases in between. The length of the CDR3 is 15 residues. The CDR3 coding sequence is TGTGCCACCAGCACACGCACAGCCCTTAATGAAAAACTGTTTTTT. As protein: CATSTRTALNEKLFF.

J is TRBJ2-2 and V is TRBV27, with D tentatively TRBD2 (5 bases). Germline loops: CDR1 MNHEY, CDR2 SMNVEV (reference sequence). There are 15 residues in the CDR3. V was trimmed by 2 bases and J by 5 bases, leaving 12 bases between them. The CDR3 DNA follows: TGTGCCAGCAGTTTAGGACCCCCGGGGACCGGGGAGCTGTTTTTT. Translating it yields CASSLGPPGTGELFF.

This chain joins TRBV28 and TRBJ2-7; 8 nucleotides align to TRBD1. From germline, CDR1 is MDHEN and CDR2 SYDVKM. Unmatched junction bases numbered 10, after V lost 6 bases and J lost 3 bases. The CDR3 has 15 residues. CDR3 bases: TGTGCCAGCAGACAAGGACAGGGTAATATCTACGAGCAGTACTTC. Translating it yields CASRQGQGNIYEQYF. The full variable domain, its missing parts supplied by reference TRBV28 and TRBJ2-7, is DVKVTQSSRYLVKRTGEKVFLECVQDMDHENMFWYRQDPGLGLRLIYFSYDVKMKEKGDIPEGYSVSREKKERFSLILESASTNQTSMYLCASRQGQGNIYEQYFGPGTRLTVT.

The V call is TRBV4-1, the J call TRBJ2-1; D is uncertain. Per the germline V gene, CDR1 is MGHRA and CDR2 is YSYEKL. V gave up 1 base and J gave up 0 bases, with 10 bases separating them. CDR3 length equals 16 residues. The CDR3 nucleotides read TGCGCCAGCAGCCAAGGTTCTGCGGACTCCTACAATGAGCAGTTCTTC. This codes for CASSQGSADSYNEQFF.

The V call is TRBV19, the J call TRBJ2-7; D not certain. This CDR3 has 13 amino acids. The germline V gene has CDR1 LNHDA and CDR2 SQIVND (reference sequence). V was clipped by 0 bases and J by 4 bases, with 7 bases between them. The CDR3 here is CASSIDWRYEQYF. The CDR3 DNA reads as TGTGCCAGTAGTATAGACTGGAGATACGAGCAGTACTTC.

This sequence joins TRBV18 and TRBJ1-5; 9 bases map to TRBD1. The CDR3 sequence is 17 residues long. J was trimmed by 3 bases and V by 4 bases; bases with no gene match: 10. Per germline, CDR1 KGHSH and CDR2 LQKENI. The CDR3 nucleotides read TGTGCCAGCTCACGGGAACAGGGGGCATCTCACAATCAGCCCCAGCATTTT. Translating gives CASSREQGASHNQPQHF.

V usage is TRBV6-1 and J usage is TRBJ2-3; maybe TRBD1 (5 bases). Germline V CDR1 and CDR2: MNHNS, SASEGT. This CDR3 has 14 residues. Between the trimmed V and J ends, which lost 3 bases and 2 bases, there was a span of 9 bases. DNA of the CDR3: TGTGCCAGCAGTGATCCCAGGGTCACAGATACGCAGTATTTT. It encodes CASSDPRVTDTQYF.

The V and J genes are TRBV5-5 and TRBJ2-7, with a weak D call TRBD2 (5 bases). Trimming took off 3 bases at V and 3 bases at J, with 19 bases between the two ends. The CDR3 totals 16 residues. The germline V gene encodes CDR1 SGHKS and CDR2 YYEKEE (reference sequence). In nucleotides, the CDR3 is TGTGCCAGCAGCTCCCAGGAGGCGCTAAAGAACTACGAGCAGTACTTC. Its translation is CASSSQEALKNYEQYF.

This chain uses TRBV14 with TRBJ2-7, with TRBD1 identical over 8 bases. Losses at the gene ends were 4 bases for V and 5 bases for J; bases not matched to a gene: 7. This CDR3 region has 14 residues. Germline CDR1 and CDR2: SGHDN and FVKESK. The DNA for the CDR3 is TGTGCCAGCAGCCGCGACAGGGGTGTCGACGAGCAGTACTTC. Encoded protein: CASSRDRGVDEQYF.

The V call is TRBV27, the J call TRBJ1-6; D is perhaps TRBD1 (5 bases). Trimming shortened V by 3 bases and J by 7 bases, and 16 bases separated the two germline ends. Germline CDR1 reads MNHEY; CDR2 reads SMNVEV (reference sequence). The CDR3 is 16 residues long. CDR3 in DNA: TGTGCCAGCAGTTTTGCGGGGCTTGGATTGAATTCACCCCTCCACTTT. Its protein product is CASSFAGLGLNSPLHF.

V usage is TRBV27 and J usage is TRBJ1-1; a possible D gene is TRBD1 (6 bases). The germline V and J ends were trimmed by 7 bases and 8 bases, with 17 bases remaining between them. The CDR3 is made up of 13 amino acids. CDR1 and CDR2 from the germline V gene are MNHEY and SMNVEV (reference sequence). The CDR3 region is CASTGGRTAEAFF. As DNA, the CDR3 is TGTGCCAGCACTGGCGGAAGGACAGCCGAAGCTTTCTTT.

The chain carries TRBV6-2 or TRBV6-3 and TRBJ2-2; D possibly corresponds to TRBD2 (6 bases). This CDR3 has 18 residues. V was shortened by 1 base and J by 0 bases, with 15 bases between the two germline ends. Germline assignment: CDR1 MNHEY and CDR2 SVGEGT. CDR3 bases: TGTGCCAGCAGTTACTATGGGACTTCGTTACCGAACACCGGGGAGCTGTTTTTT. Encoded protein: CASSYYGTSLPNTGELFF.

Comments on this clone: This CDR3 is also generated by other DNA sequences in the sample. This sequence joins TRBV3-1 (or the pseudogene TRBV3-2) and TRBJ1-5, with TRBD1 as a possible D gene (5 bases). CDR1 and CDR2 from the germline V gene are LGHDT and YNNKEL (reference sequence). This CDR3 has 15 residues. The V end was cut by 4 bases, the J end by 3 bases, with 13 bases between. This chain's CDR3 is CASSRSGGNNQPQHF. As DNA, the CDR3 is TGTGCCAGCAGCCGCTCCGGGGGTAACAATCAGCCCCAGCATTTT.

The chain is built from TRBV5-1 and TRBJ2-2; 7 bases agree with TRBD2. CDR3 length: 16 residues. J was trimmed by 4 bases and V by 2 bases; bases with no gene match: 8. Germline V CDR1 and CDR2: SGHRS, YFSETQ. In nucleotides, the CDR3 is TGCGCCAGCAGCTTAACCGCGGGAGTAGGCACCGGGGAGCTGTTTTTT. Protein sequence: CASSLTAGVGTGELFF. The full variable domain, in which reference TRBV5-1 and TRBJ2-2 provide the parts outside the CDR3, is KAGVTQTPRYLIKTRGQQVTLSCSPISGHRSVSWYQQTPGQGLQFLFEYFSETQRNKGNFPGRFSGRQFSNSRSEMNVSTLELGDSALYLCASSLTAGVGTGELFFGEGSRLTVL.

Here the CDR3 DNA reads TGTGCCAGCAGTATTCCCGGGACAGGGAGGGGCAATGAAAAACTGTTTTTT. Translated: CASSIPGTGRGNEKLFF. The chain recombines TRBV28 with TRBJ1-4, with 9 bases that match TRBD1. Trimming at V came to 5 bases and at J to 5 bases, leaving 12 bases not matched to a gene. Germline lookup yields CDR1 MDHEN and CDR2 SYDVKM. The CDR3 is made up of 17 amino acids.

The chain's CDR3 is CASSQGTGGSGNTIYF. The CDR3 DNA is TGTGCCAGCAGCCAAGGGACAGGGGGCTCTGGAAACACCATATATTTT. The chain recombines TRBV4-2 with TRBJ1-3, with 10 bases fitting TRBD1. This CDR3 is 16 amino acids long. Per the germline V gene, CDR1 is LGHNA and CDR2 is YNFKEQ. J was trimmed by 0 bases and V by 1 base; bases with no gene match: 0.

This chain links TRBV18 with TRBJ2-3; tentative D call: TRBD2 (6 bases). The germline gives CDR1 KGHSH, CDR2 LQKENI. Trimming stripped 4 bases from V and 1 base from J, with 9 bases between. This CDR3 spans 14 amino acids. The CDR3 DNA follows: TGTGCCAGCTCACGGTCTAGCGGCACAGATACGCAGTATTTT. This gives the protein CASSRSSGTDTQYF.

This sequence joins TRBV7-9 and TRBJ1-5; TRBD1 aligns across 7 bases. Germline V gene sequence: CDR1 SEHNR, CDR2 FQNEAQ (reference sequence). V dropped 1 base and J dropped 6; count of bases not matched to a gene: 6. The CDR3 loop spans 15 amino acids. CDR3 loop: CASSLGDNRGQPQHF. CDR3 in DNA: TGTGCCAGCAGCTTAGGGGATAACAGGGGTCAGCCCCAGCATTTT.